The T cell receptor beta chain described here comes from a study of T cells in Graves' hyperthyroidism and ophthalmopathy. Study observations and caveats: Ophthalmopathy could be told apart from stable hyperthyroidism with a 13 V-J model.

Ophthalmopathy patients showed a Clinical Activity Score of at least 3, NOSPECS grade of at least 4 and duration under 3 months. CDR1 is MDHEN, CDR2 SYDVKM, per germline. The CDR3 spans 15 residues. V shed 5 bases, J shed 1 base, and the junction held 6 bases outside the gene matches. It was RNA transcripts that yielded the amplified TCR beta CDR3 regions. HTBI primers were employed in a first-round RT-PCR of the TCR CDR3. TCRdb re-derived calls from the multiplex PCR reads in MiXCR, one entry per CDR3 protein. The table lists 330,000 or so distinct CDR3 sequences, less than 20% of them singletons, with about 40% in the top ten. This clonotype was picked up many times. Its target is unknown.

The sequenced material came from blood. This chain uses TRBV28 with TRBJ1-1; 8 bases align to TRBD1. The clonotype originates from a man aged 45-65 years with Graves' ophthalmopathy. CDR3 nucleotide sequence: TGTGCCAGCAGTGCCTCAGGGGGCTGGAACACTGAAGCTTTCTTT. Translated: CASSASGGWNTEAFF.